The 18 T cell receptor beta chains listed next were all sequenced from one sample in a study of blood T cell repertoires in COVID-19. The method was immunoSEQ multiplex PCR; TCRdb's version includes in-frame clones alone and lacks a portion of them. Altogether under 250,000 clones are present, around 81% being singletons, with the ten largest covering 8% to 9%. The sequenced sample consisted of PBMCs or T cells enriched from blood (not recorded which). All receptors derive from a woman in her forties or fifties with acute COVID-19.

J is TRBJ2-3 and V is TRBV4-1; 10 bases align to TRBD2. CDR1 is MGHRA and CDR2 is YSYEKL in the germline V gene. The CDR3 is 16 residues long. J gave up 2 bases and V 1 base, and 3 bases lay outside the gene matches. As DNA, the CDR3 is TGCGCCAGCAGCCAAGCTAGCGGGGGTTCCACAGATACGCAGTATTTT. Its translation is CASSQASGGSTDTQYF.

The gene calls are TRBV7-8 and TRBJ1-6; TRBD1 is a possible D gene (6 bases). Trimming cost V 5 bases and J 3 bases, with 11 bases left between them. Germline V CDR1 and CDR2: SGHVS, FQNEAQ. CDR3 length equals 15 residues. CDR3 protein: CASSDQGSYNSPLHF. The DNA of the CDR3 is TGTGCCAGCAGCGATCAGGGGAGCTATAATTCACCCCTCCACTTT.

The rearrangement uses TRBV5-1 and TRBJ2-1; 7 bases line up with TRBD2. There are 16 residues in the CDR3. Germline CDR1 is SGHRS and CDR2 is YFSETQ. The ends lost 0 bases at V and 8 bases at J; junction bases unmatched: 11. CDR3 sequence: CASSLVAGVQSHEQFF. The DNA of the CDR3 is TGCGCCAGCAGCTTGGTTGCGGGAGTCCAATCTCATGAGCAGTTCTTC.

The rearrangement joins TRBV5-1 to TRBJ2-1; D might be TRBD2 (7 bases). This CDR3 is built from 16 residues. With 6 bases removed from V and 6 bases from J, the gap between germline ends came to 22 bases. Germline-derived CDR1 and CDR2 are SGHRS and YFSETQ. This chain's CDR3 is CASIGTTGLGGNEQFF. In DNA, the CDR3 is TGCGCCAGCATTGGGACAACCGGACTAGGGGGCAATGAGCAGTTCTTC.

This clone was seen once. The chain has TRBV5-4 and TRBJ2-3, with D uncertain. This CDR3 contains 14 residues. V dropped 3 bases and J dropped 2 bases, with 10 bases sitting between them. In germline, CDR1 is SGHNT, CDR2 YYREEE (reference sequence). CDR3 loop: CASSSNSPTDTQYF. CDR3 coding DNA: TGTGCCAGCAGCTCGAACAGCCCCACAGATACGCAGTATTTT.

The chain employs TRBV9 and TRBJ2-1, with 10 bases matching TRBD2. The CDR3 length is 15 residues. V lost 4 bases and J lost 4; bases outside the gene matches: 5. Germline V gives CDR1 SGDLS, CDR2 YYNGEE. CDR3 sequence: CASSPGLAEYNEQFF. DNA for the CDR3: TGTGCCAGCAGCCCAGGACTAGCGGAATACAATGAGCAGTTCTTC.

The rearrangement uses TRBV7-9 and TRBJ1-1; D remains ambiguous. Germline assignment: CDR1 SEHNR and CDR2 FQNEAQ (reference sequence). The V end was cut by 1 base, the J end by 10 bases, with 13 bases between. The CDR3 extends over 13 amino acids. The CDR3 is CASSLDAGRGAFF. As DNA, the CDR3 is TGTGCCAGCAGCTTAGATGCAGGACGGGGAGCTTTCTTT. Looking up the rest from reference TRBV7-9 and TRBJ1-1 gives the full variable domain: DTGVSQNPRHKITKRGQNVTFRCDPISEHNRLYWYRQTLGQGPEFLTYFQNEAQLEKSRLLSDRFSAERPKGSFSTLEIQRTEQGDSAMYLCASSLDAGRGAFFGQGTRLTVV.

The chain couples TRBV28 to TRBJ1-3, with D perhaps TRBD1 (6 bases). Germline V gene data show CDR1 as MDHEN and CDR2 as SYDVKM. Trimming removed 3 bases at V and 4 bases at J, with 13 bases between. The length of the CDR3 is 15 residues. The CDR3 DNA is TGTGCCAGCAGTTTTGGGACAACGAAAGGAAACACCATATATTTT. It translates to CASSFGTTKGNTIYF.

The chain carries TRBV14 and TRBJ1-1; D gene ambiguous. V was shortened by 2 bases and J by 1 base, with 5 bases between the two germline ends. Germline V gives CDR1 SGHDN, CDR2 FVKESK. The CDR3 has 13 residues. This CDR3 reads CASSQYRNTEAFF. CDR3 bases: TGTGCCAGCAGCCAATACAGGAACACTGAAGCTTTCTTT.

The V call is TRBV7-2, the J call TRBJ2-7; 10 bases fit TRBD1. The CDR3 has 14 residues. Germline loops: CDR1 SGHTA, CDR2 FQGNSA. V lost 4 bases to trimming and J lost 4 bases; unmatched junction nucleotides: 4. CDR3 nucleotides: TGTGCCAGCAGCTCCGGGACAGGGGTTTACGAGCAGTACTTC. It specifies CASSSGTGVYEQYF. The full variable domain, completed using reference TRBV7-2 and TRBJ2-7, is GAGVSQSPSNKVTEKGKDVELRCDPISGHTALYWYRQSLGQGLEFLIYFQGNSAPDKSGLPSDRFSAERTGGSVSTLTIQRTQQEDSAVYLCASSSGTGVYEQYFGPGTRLTVT.

The gene calls are TRBV29-1 and TRBJ2-3; D is unresolved. The germline V gene has CDR1 SQVTM and CDR2 ANQGSEA. The CDR3 covers 13 residues. The ends were cut back, 2 bases at V and 0 bases at J, with 6 bases in the middle. Here the CDR3 DNA reads TGCAGCGTTGAACCACATAGCACAGATACGCAGTATTTT. Translated, it gives CSVEPHSTDTQYF.

This clone was counted once. This chain uses TRBV5-1 with TRBJ2-6, with unresolved D. Per the germline V gene, CDR1 is SGHRS and CDR2 is YFSETQ. The CDR3 has 18 residues. With 1 base removed from V and 0 bases from J, the gap between germline ends came to 14 bases. CDR3 region: CASSLTQISNSGANVLTF. The CDR3 bases are TGCGCCAGCAGCTTGACGCAGATCTCAAACTCTGGGGCCAACGTCCTGACTTTC.

By share, this clone counts as medium-sized. One end of the junction does not line up with germline, which may come from a read error. At the DNA level, this CDR3 is encoded by other sequences in the same sample as well. The chain joins TRBV7-7 to TRBJ2-5; TRBD2 matches at 11 bases. In germline, CDR1 is SSHAT, CDR2 FNYEAQ (reference sequence). The length of the CDR3 is 16 residues. The DNA of the CDR3 is TGTGCTAGCAGCTCGCTAGCGGGGGGTTTTCAAGAGACCCAGTACTTC. Its protein product is CASSSLAGGFQETQYF.

This rearrangement joins TRBV18 to TRBJ2-2; 12 nucleotides match TRBD1. Germline CDR1 KGHSH, CDR2 LQKENI. The CDR3 covers 16 residues. Germline trimming cut 3 bases from V and 7 bases from J; bases unmatched to any gene: 6. CDR3 amino acids: CASSPPGQGAIGELFF. CDR3 nucleotide sequence: TGTGCCAGCTCACCTCCGGGACAGGGGGCCATCGGGGAGCTGTTTTTT.

This chain links TRBV5-4 with TRBJ2-7; 9 bases match TRBD1. CDR3 length: 15 residues. V trimming: 2 bases; J trimming: 2 bases; junction bases outside the gene matches: 5. In germline, CDR1 is SGHNT, CDR2 YYREEE (reference sequence). The CDR3 spells CASSFDRGTAYEQYF. CDR3 coding DNA: TGTGCCAGCAGCTTTGACAGGGGGACCGCCTACGAGCAGTACTTC.

The chain has TRBV18 and TRBJ1-3; D is unresolved. This CDR3 comprises 16 residues. From germline, CDR1 is KGHSH and CDR2 LQKENI. Trimming shortened V by 1 base and J by 0 bases, and 10 bases separated the two germline ends. CDR3 nucleotide sequence: TGTGCCAGCTCACCACGAGGGCCGAGCTCTGGAAACACCATATATTTT. Protein product: CASSPRGPSSGNTIYF. The entire variable domain, with the rest obtained from reference TRBV18 and TRBJ1-3, is as follows: NAGVMQNPRHLVRRRGQEARLRCSPMKGHSHVYWYRQLPEEGLKFMVYLQKENIIDESGMPKERFSAEFPKEGPSILRIQQVVRGDSAAYFCASSPRGPSSGNTIYFGEGSWLTVV.

The chain has TRBV11-2 and TRBJ2-7, with D perhaps matching TRBD2 (5 bases). The CDR3 spans 15 residues. Deletions cut 7 bases from V and 5 bases from J, with 21 bases between. Germline loops: CDR1 SGHAT, CDR2 FQNNGV. The CDR3 DNA follows: TGTGCCAGCACCCAGTCGGACGCGGGTTTAGACGAGCAGTACTTC. It yields the protein CASTQSDAGLDEQYF.

The chain recombines TRBV18 with TRBJ1-3; TRBD1 aligns across 7 bases. This CDR3 comprises 15 residues. Germline loops: CDR1 KGHSH, CDR2 LQKENI. V was clipped by 1 base and J by 2 bases; unmatched bases: 2. DNA of the CDR3: TGTGCCAGCTCACCACGGGGACAGACTGGAAACACCATATATTTT. As protein: CASSPRGQTGNTIYF.